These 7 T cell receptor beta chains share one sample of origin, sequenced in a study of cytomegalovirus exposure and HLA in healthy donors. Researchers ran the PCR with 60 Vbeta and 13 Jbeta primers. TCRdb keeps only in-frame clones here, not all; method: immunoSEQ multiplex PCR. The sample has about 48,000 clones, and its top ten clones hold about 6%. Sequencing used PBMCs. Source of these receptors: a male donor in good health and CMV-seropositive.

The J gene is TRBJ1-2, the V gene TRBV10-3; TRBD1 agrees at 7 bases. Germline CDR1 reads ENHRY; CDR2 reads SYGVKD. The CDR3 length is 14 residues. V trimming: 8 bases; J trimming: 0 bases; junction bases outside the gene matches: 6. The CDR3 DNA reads TGTGCCATCGGAGGGGACAGCTCTAACTATGGCTACACCTTC. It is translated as CAIGGDSSNYGYTF.

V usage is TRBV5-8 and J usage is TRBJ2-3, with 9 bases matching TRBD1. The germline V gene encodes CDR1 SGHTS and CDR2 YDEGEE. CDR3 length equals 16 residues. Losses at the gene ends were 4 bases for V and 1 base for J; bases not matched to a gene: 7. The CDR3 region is CASSQGTGKGTDTQYF. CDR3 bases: TGTGCCAGCAGCCAGGGGACAGGGAAGGGCACAGATACGCAGTATTTT.

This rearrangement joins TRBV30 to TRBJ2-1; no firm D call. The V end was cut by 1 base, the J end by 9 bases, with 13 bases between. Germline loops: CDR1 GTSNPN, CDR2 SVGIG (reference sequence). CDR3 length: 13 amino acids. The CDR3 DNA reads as TGTGCCTGGAGTGCGCTGCGACTCTCTGAGCAGTTCTTC. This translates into CAWSALRLSEQFF.

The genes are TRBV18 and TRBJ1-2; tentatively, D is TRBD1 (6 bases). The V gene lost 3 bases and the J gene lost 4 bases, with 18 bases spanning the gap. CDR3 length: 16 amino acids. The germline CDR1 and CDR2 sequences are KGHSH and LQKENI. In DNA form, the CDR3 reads TGTGCCAGCTCACCGTCCGGGACACCCGCCCCCTATGGCTACACCTTC. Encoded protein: CASSPSGTPAPYGYTF. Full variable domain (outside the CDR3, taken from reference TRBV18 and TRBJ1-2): NAGVMQNPRHLVRRRGQEARLRCSPMKGHSHVYWYRQLPEEGLKFMVYLQKENIIDESGMPKERFSAEFPKEGPSILRIQQVVRGDSAAYFCASSPSGTPAPYGYTFGSGTRLTVV.

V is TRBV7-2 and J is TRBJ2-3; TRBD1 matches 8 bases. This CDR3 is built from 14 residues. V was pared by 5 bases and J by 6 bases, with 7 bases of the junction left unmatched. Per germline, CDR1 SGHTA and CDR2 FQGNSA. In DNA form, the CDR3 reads TGTGCCAGCAGCGGGGCAGGGGGCATGGATACGCAGTATTTT. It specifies CASSGAGGMDTQYF. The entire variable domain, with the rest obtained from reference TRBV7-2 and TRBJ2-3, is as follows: GAGVSQSPSNKVTEKGKDVELRCDPISGHTALYWYRQSLGQGLEFLIYFQGNSAPDKSGLPSDRFSAERTGGSVSTLTIQRTQQEDSAVYLCASSGAGGMDTQYFGPGTRLTVL.

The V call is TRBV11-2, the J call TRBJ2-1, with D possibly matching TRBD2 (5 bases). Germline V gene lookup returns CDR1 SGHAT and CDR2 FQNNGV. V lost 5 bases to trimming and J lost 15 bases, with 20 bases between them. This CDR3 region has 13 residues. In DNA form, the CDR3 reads TGTGCCAGCAGCGGCCGGAGCGGCCCCTTCCTGTTCTTC. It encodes CASSGRSGPFLFF.

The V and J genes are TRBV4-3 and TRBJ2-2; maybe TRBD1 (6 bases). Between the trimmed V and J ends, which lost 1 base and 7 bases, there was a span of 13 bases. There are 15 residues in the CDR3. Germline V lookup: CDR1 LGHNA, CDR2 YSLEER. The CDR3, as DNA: TGCGCCAGCAGCCAAGGTGCAGGGGCGGTCGGGGAGCTGTTTTTT. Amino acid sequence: CASSQGAGAVGELFF.